The T cell receptor beta chain under discussion was sequenced for a study of blood T cell repertoires in COVID-19. Study context: Samples taken during acute and convalescent COVID-19 were collected in the United States, Italy and Spain.

Unmatched junction bases numbered 0, after V lost 3 bases and J lost 0 bases. The length of the CDR3 is 14 residues. Germline CDR1 KGHSH, CDR2 LQKENI. The assay was immunoSEQ multiplex PCR, and TCRdb's table has in-frame clones only and misses some. Of roughly 140,000 clones detected, about nine tenths appear once; the ten largest clones hold about 4.2%. A single count supports this clone. The sample contains more than one DNA sequence encoding this CDR3. The chain recombines TRBV18 with TRBJ1-1, with TRBD1 identical over 8 bases. The sequence was collected from a woman aged 60-70 years with active or convalescent COVID-19. Sequenced sample: peripheral blood. The DNA of the CDR3 is TGTGCCAGCTCACCGACAGGGGTGAACACTGAAGCTTTCTTT. Encoded protein: CASSPTGVNTEAFF. Supplemented by reference TRBV18 and TRBJ1-1, the full variable domain reads NAGVMQNPRHLVRRRGQEARLRCSPMKGHSHVYWYRQLPEEGLKFMVYLQKENIIDESGMPKERFSAEFPKEGPSILRIQQVVRGDSAAYFCASSPTGVNTEAFFGQGTRLTVV.